The entry below describes one T cell receptor beta chain. Using immunoSEQ multiplex PCR, the repertoire was profiled, and TCRdb retains in-frame clones only, with some absent. The sample consists of roughly 90,000 clones, approximately 86% of them appearing once. CDR1 and CDR2 from the germline V gene are PRHDT and FYEKMQ (reference sequence). The CDR3 spans 16 residues. Trimming pared 5 bases from V and 1 base from J, leaving 17 bases between. The data stem from a study of blood T cell repertoires in COVID-19. Sequencing was done on a sample of peripheral blood. The source is a middle-aged man with acute or convalescent COVID-19. The chain recombines TRBV13 with TRBJ1-1; D perhaps matches TRBD1 (6 bases). The CDR3 nucleotides read TGTGCCAGCAGCCCAGACGTGGGGGCGAGGAACACTGAAGCTTTCTTT. Protein sequence: CASSPDVGARNTEAFF. The whole variable domain, filled in from reference TRBV13 and TRBJ1-1, reads AAGVIQSPRHLIKEKRETATLKCYPIPRHDTVYWYQQGPGQDPQFLISFYEKMQSDKGSIPDRFSAQQFSDYHSELNMSSLELGDSALYFCASSPDVGARNTEAFFGQGTRLTVV.